Described below is a single TCR beta chain sequence and its context. Its antigen is not identified. This sample was taken from a study of identical twins. Unique molecular identifiers were present on cDNA, and template switching added a universal primer site. TCRdb re-analysed the 5' RACE reads in MiXCR, keeping a single row per CDR3 protein. This table has 700,000 to 950,000 distinct CDR3 sequences, 10% to 15% appearing once. The CDR3 covers 15 residues. Trimming stripped 2 bases from V and 1 base from J, with 11 bases between. Points from the study as a whole: Abundant cord blood beta clonotypes carried fewer insertions; memory repertoires showed none. Weaker excess sharing between twins was seen in beta out-of-frame sequences.

A further study also used this sample, focusing on yellow fever vaccine responses in identical twins. From that report: Twins reportedly mounted vaccine T cell responses that seemed partly convergent, partly personalized.

Input material: PBMCs. This chain uses TRBV12-3 or TRBV12-4 with TRBJ1-1, with D possibly being TRBD1 (5 bases). The TCR originated in a woman younger than 35 in good health. The CDR3 coding sequence is TGTGCCAGCAGTTTAAGGGGACTTGGGAACACTGAAGCTTTCTTT. Protein: CASSLRGLGNTEAFF.